This is a list of T cell receptor beta chains from one sample in a study of blood T cell repertoires in COVID-19. TCRdb's copy holds only in-frame clones and misses some; the assay was immunoSEQ multiplex PCR. The profile covers over 100,000 clones, with roughly four fifths appearing a single time and 7.5% to 10% taken by the ten largest. Source material: peripheral blood. Every receptor here comes from a middle-aged man with active or convalescent COVID-19. CDR3s include the opening cysteine and the closing phenylalanine or tryptophan. The D gene is left open where the match is weak. A row's size may be missing; if present it is once, few, many or a size class.

v_call	j_call	d_call	clone_size	cdr3_nt	cdr3_aa
TRBV3-1/TRBV3-2	TRBJ1-2	TRBD1	.	TGTGCCAGCAGCTTCCAGGGACAGGGCTCCTATGGCTACACCTTC	CASSFQGQGSYGYTF
TRBV5-1	TRBJ2-1	TRBD2	.	TGCGCCAGCAGCTTGGCGGGGGGGCTCTACAATGAGCAGTTCTTC	CASSLAGGLYNEQFF
TRBV7-2	TRBJ1-2	.	.	TGTGCCAGCAGCACCCCGACAGCCAACGTCGACTATGGCTACACCTTC	CASSTPTANVDYGYTF
TRBV19	TRBJ1-5	.	.	TGTGCCAGTAGTATTGTAGAGAAGTATAGCAATCAGCCCCAGCATTTT	CASSIVEKYSNQPQHF
TRBV30	TRBJ2-3	TRBD2	.	TGTGCCTGGAGAACGGGACTAGCGGGGGGCCTTACGCAGTATTTT	CAWRTGLAGGLTQYF
TRBV7-2	TRBJ1-6	.	.	TGTGCCAGCAGCTTTGAAGGGGCTAATTCACCCCTCCACTTT	CASSFEGANSPLHF
TRBV2	TRBJ1-6	.	.	TGTGCCAGCAGTGAAGAGGCAGGCTCCTATAATTCACCCCTCCACTTT	CASSEEAGSYNSPLHF
TRBV12-3/TRBV12-4	TRBJ1-3	.	.	TGTGCCAGCAGTCAACAAATCAGAAACACCATATATTTT	CASSQQIRNTIYF
TRBV4-1	TRBJ2-6	TRBD2	.	TGCGCCAGCAGCCAAGCGGGAGGGACTGGGGCCAACGTCCTGACTTTC	CASSQAGGTGANVLTF
TRBV20-1	TRBJ1-1	.	few	TGCAGTGCTAGTCCAGGCAGTATGAACACTGAAGCTTTCTTT	CSASPGSMNTEAFF
TRBV11-1	TRBJ2-5	.	.	TGTGCCAGCACCACTAGGGGGAAAGAGACCCAGTACTTC	CASTTRGKETQYF
TRBV23-1	TRBJ1-2	.	.	TGCGCCAGGCTGGAGGGAGCTAACTATGGCTACACCTTC	CARLEGANYGYTF
TRBV19	TRBJ1-4	.	.	TGTGCCAGTCAGGGACATAAATATGAAAAACTGTTTTTT	CASQGHKYEKLFF
TRBV4-1	TRBJ2-2	.	.	TGCGCCAGCAGCCAGAATGTGGGCAGGGCGAACGGGGAGCTGTTTTTT	CASSQNVGRANGELFF
TRBV5-4	TRBJ1-1	TRBD1	.	TGTGCCAGCAGCTCGGGACAGGGAAAGGTGGGCACTGAAGCTTTCTTT	CASSSGQGKVGTEAFF
TRBV3-1/TRBV3-2	TRBJ2-5	TRBD2	.	TGTGCCAGCAGCGCCAAGACGGGGGGGTCAGGAGGGACCCAGTACTTC	CASSAKTGGSGGTQYF
TRBV30	TRBJ1-1	.	.	TGTGCCTGGAATCATGGGCGGGTCACTGAAGCTTTCTTT	CAWNHGRVTEAFF
TRBV9	TRBJ2-3	.	.	TGTGCCAGCAGCCACGGGGGTCGTGGCACAGATACGCAGTATTTT	CASSHGGRGTDTQYF
TRBV5-4	TRBJ2-7	TRBD2	.	TGTGCCAGCAGCTTGGCGGGCGGGGGATCCTACGAGCAGTACTTC	CASSLAGGGSYEQYF
TRBV9	TRBJ1-2	.	.	TGTGCCAGCAGCCCCAGAATGGGCCGCCTGGTAGATGGCTACACCTTC	CASSPRMGRLVDGYTF
TRBV7-9	TRBJ2-1	TRBD2	.	TGTGCCAGCAGCTCCGGACTAGCGGGGAATTATGAGCAGTTCTTC	CASSSGLAGNYEQFF
TRBV21-1	TRBJ1-4	.	.	TGTGCCAGCAGCAAAGACAGGGAGGGGGCAACTAATGAAAAACTGTTTTTT	CASSKDREGATNEKLFF
TRBV9	TRBJ1-1	TRBD1	.	TGTGCCAGCAGCCAAGGAGGACAGGGGGTACAGGGCACTGAAGCTTTCTTT	CASSQGGQGVQGTEAFF
TRBV5-1	TRBJ1-1	TRBD1	.	TGCGCCAGCAGCTTGGGGATGACAGGGGGATGGGGCACTGAAGCTTTCTTT	CASSLGMTGGWGTEAFF
TRBV11-1	TRBJ2-3	.	.	TGTGCCGGGGGCTCCCCAGGGACAGATACGCAGTATTTT	CAGGSPGTDTQYF
TRBV4-1	TRBJ2-7	.	.	TGCGCCAGCAGCCAAGATGGGTGGCGGGAGCAGTACTTC	CASSQDGWREQYF
TRBV28	TRBJ2-7	TRBD1	once	TGTGCCAGCAGTTCGGGACAGGGGGCCCTCGAGCAGTACTTC	CASSSGQGALEQYF
TRBV7-9	TRBJ1-1	TRBD1	.	TGTGCCAGCAGTCTGACAGGGCTGACTTTCTTT	CASSLTGLTFF
TRBV4-1	TRBJ1-5	TRBD1	.	TGCGCCAGCAGCCAAGAAAGGACAGGGAATCAGCCCCAGCATTTT	CASSQERTGNQPQHF
TRBV9	TRBJ2-2	.	once	TGTGCCAGCAGCGCACAACTAGCTGCGAACACCGGGGAGCTGTTTTTT	CASSAQLAANTGELFF
TRBV7-9	TRBJ2-3	TRBD1	.	TGTGCCAGCAGCTTATGGGGACAGGGGAGCACAGATACGCAGTATTTT	CASSLWGQGSTDTQYF
TRBV6-1	TRBJ2-2	.	.	TGTGCCAGCAGTGACTTGGGGACAAGGGCCCCCCCGATTTTCACCGGGGAGCTGTTTTTT	CASSDLGTRAPPIFTGELFF
TRBV6-4	TRBJ2-3	.	once	TGTGCCAGCTCGAGACTTTCCACAGATACGCAGTATTTT	CASSRLSTDTQYF
TRBV4-2	TRBJ2-1	.	.	TGTGCCAGCGAGGACAGTCGGCATGAGCAGTTCTTC	CASEDSRHEQFF
TRBV27	TRBJ1-1	.	.	TGTGCCAGCAGTTTCCGACAGCTAACTGAAGCTTTCTTT	CASSFRQLTEAFF
TRBV9	TRBJ1-3	.	.	TGTGCCAGCAGTGGCAGGGGACCTGGAAACACCATATATTTT	CASSGRGPGNTIYF
TRBV15	TRBJ2-5	TRBD2	.	TGTGCCACCCAGACGGGGAGGGCCCTACAAGAGACCCAGTACTTC	CATQTGRALQETQYF
TRBV5-1	TRBJ2-2	.	.	TGCGCCAGCAGCTTGGAAGGAGGATACACCGGGGAGCTGTTTTTT	CASSLEGGYTGELFF
TRBV2	TRBJ1-3	TRBD1	.	TGTGCCAGCAGTGTCCCTACAGGGGCGGGAGGAAACACCATATATTTT	CASSVPTGAGGNTIYF
TRBV2	TRBJ2-2	.	few	TGTGCCAGCAGAGCGGACAGTGAGACCGGGGAGCTGTTTTTT	CASRADSETGELFF
TRBV18	TRBJ2-1	.	.	TGTGCCAGCTCACCGTCAGGGCTAAACAATGAGCAGTTCTTC	CASSPSGLNNEQFF
TRBV12-5	TRBJ1-3	TRBD1	.	TGTGCTAGTGGTGCCGGACAGGGCAGCTCTGGAAACACCATATATTTT	CASGAGQGSSGNTIYF
TRBV2	TRBJ1-1	.	.	TGTGCCAGCAGCCCTGGGAGGGCGTTGAACACTGAAGCTTTCTTT	CASSPGRALNTEAFF
TRBV2	TRBJ1-5	.	.	TGTGCCAGCAGTGAACCTTTATTGACAGGATGGAATCAGCCCCAGCATTTT	CASSEPLLTGWNQPQHF
TRBV7-3	TRBJ2-3	.	.	TGTGCCAGCAGCTTAAGAGGTAACGCAGATACGCAGTATTTT	CASSLRGNADTQYF